This section outlines one TCR beta chain sequence together with its context. The clone's antigen remains unknown. The sample holds no much larger clone one base away, and base qualities are not on file. The cohort consisted of fewer than 700 healthy bone marrow donors. All cohort members were sampled while nominally healthy, although unrecorded immune exposures were likely present. The donor was CMV seronegative and belonged to the group of around 400 seronegative cohort members. Each donor provided a peripheral blood sample, and peripheral blood mononuclear cells were used for TCR beta sequencing. The Qiagen DNeasy Blood Extraction Kit was used to extract genomic DNA from the blood cell samples. The library was prepared using the immunoSEQ multiplex PCR assay. For the multiplex PCR, a mixture combining 60 forward primers for TCR Vbeta segments and 13 reverse primers for TCR Jbeta segments was used. The CDR3 region of rearranged TCR beta genes was amplified from genomic DNA with a multiplex PCR assay. The amplified TCR beta libraries were sequenced on the Illumina HiSeq System as 87-base-pair reads. The paper's data handling went like this. In a later analysis, about 80 million unique TCR beta chains were counted across the roughly 700 repertoires, and around 10 million of these chains were shared by at least two donors. A nearest-neighbor algorithm error-corrected the raw reads and collapsed the reads into unique sequences, merging closely related sequences to remove PCR and sequencing errors. To assign V, D and J gene segments, CDR3 sequences were aligned to IMGT reference sequences. For a sequence to be retained, a match of at least six nucleotides to both a V gene segment and a J gene segment was required. A rearrangement was called productive if the CDR3 had no stop codons and remained in frame with V and J, and every other rearrangement was called non-productive. Following IMGT convention, CDR3 was defined as the stretch from the second conserved V-encoded cysteine to the conserved J-encoded phenylalanine. In an earlier analysis of more than 550 of the donors, sequences lacking an unambiguous match to a single V gene segment were excluded. In an earlier analysis of about 590 of the donors, a V segment was called functional when productive rearrangements were above 56.7%, and segregating when the standard deviation between donors exceeded 5%. A statistical classification framework was built to diagnose cytomegalovirus status from the catalog of TCR beta chain sequences. V and J gene assignment, in a later analysis, came from comparing TCR nucleotide sequences with IMGT/GENE-DB human TR gene sequences. The TCRdist pipeline was used in a later analysis to assign CDR3 sequences and most-parsimonious VDJ recombination scenarios. In a later analysis, every TCR beta chain was defined by the combination of its CDR3 amino acid sequence and its V-gene family, and reads without a unique V-gene family were dropped. To address suspected cross-contamination and a sequencing artifact, a later analysis removed a few hundred highly shared, low-generation-probability nucleotide sequences. In a later analysis, a clonal expansion index was calculated for each public chain from normalized within-repertoire ranks of inferred template counts. A later analysis computed generation probabilities with a VDJ recombination model fitted to out-of-frame rearrangements, and checked the results against IGoR. In a later analysis, TCR-TCR, TCR-HLA and TCR-CMV co-occurrence was scored with hypergeometric tests, and a repertoire-size bias correction was applied to TCR pairs. In a later analysis, false discovery rates were estimated by permuting HLA or CMV assignments 20 times. In a later analysis, co-occurring TCRs were grouped using DBSCAN, with TCRdist sequence similarity added in when clustering inside HLA-allele-positive subsets. Repertoires with fewer than 30,000 or more than 120,000 public chains were left out of co-occurrence clustering, as were a handful of repertoires with anomalous nucleotide sharing. TCRdb took over this immuneACCESS table, retaining in-frame rearrangements with V and J assigned. Such tables are incomplete; in checked studies, under half of the missing clones stem from an unresolved V gene, and the remainder is unexplained. The DNA was the basis for D and trimming; V, J and clone size are from that table. The sample data list under 200,000 clones, and approximately 85% of these were observed just once. Approximately 2.4% of the sample is held by the ten biggest clonotypes.

This specimen comes from a study of cytomegalovirus exposure and HLA in healthy donors (dated by TCRdb to the late 2010s). At the level of the whole study: An earlier analysis of roughly 630 of the donors reported about 250 Gb of sequence data and around 110 million unique TCR beta sequences from 150 million to 200 million T cells. The number of donors typed differed by locus, with roughly 629-640 for A, B, C, DRB1 and DQB1, more than 500 for DQA1, 600 to 610 for DPA1, and some 470 for DPB1. High-throughput TCR immunosequencing, statistical association of individual TCRs with disease status, and machine learning were combined to predict cytomegalovirus infection status. The study profiled the T cell repertoires of some 610 subjects by immunosequencing and related them to cytomegalovirus serostatus. The study aimed to test whether signatures of past pathogen exposure could be identified by cataloging public T cell receptors. Donor age, sex, ethnicity and CMV serostatus were compiled alongside the repertoire data. In addition to the first cohort of around 670 subjects, a separate validation cohort of 120 different subjects was used. Rather than using new phenotypic data, the later analysis identified candidate immune exposures from TCR beta sequences and from how often those sequences occurred across donors. Four or five DR-DQ haplotypes were handled as single units for association and clustering, since linkage in the cohort was strong. Among several hundred genotyped donors of the cohort, an average of approximately 220,000 unique TCR beta nucleotide sequences was sequenced per donor, of which roughly 17% were non-productive. A later analysis re-analyzed previously published TCR beta repertoires from 550 to 700 donors and added high-resolution HLA genotyping to study TCR occurrence patterns. An earlier analysis of several hundred of the donors applied high-throughput TCR beta sequencing to assess whether each TCR beta V gene segment acted as functional or pseudogenic. A later genetic analysis used genome-wide SNP genotypes for 398 of the 666 donors, treating that subset as a discovery cohort. About 310 gigabases of sequencing data and 80 million or so unique TCR sequences were included in an early release covering several hundred HLA-typed donors. Of the 350 to 450 genotyped donors, 75% to 85% were placed in the genetic ancestry cluster associated with self-reported Caucasian donors. All discovery cohort repertoires had been generated on a single sequencing platform. Class I and class II HLA loci were covered by the typing at four-digit resolution. Summary of the overall study and its limitations: According to a later analysis, parvovirus B19, influenza, CMV and Epstein-Barr virus appeared linked to several top co-occurrence clusters. The presence/absence analyses assumed that sequencing depth was roughly uniform across donors, and that assumption may not be true. A cluster of highly shared sequence variants was judged likely to represent a technical artifact of the sequencing pipeline. In a later analysis, TCR association rates were found to vary across HLA loci, with the most associated TCRs seen for DRB1 alleles and the fewest for HLA-C alleles. According to the authors, the approach could potentially be generalized to other disease states and immunological phenotypes. Most TCR sequences were observed very rarely across donors, whereas some public TCRs were present in many individuals. In a later analysis, HLA-associated TCR beta chains showed more clonal expansion and lower generation probabilities than non-associated chains that were equally common. Correlated functional status among segregating V segments might be attributable to linkage disequilibrium, but an unknown experimental factor could not be ruled out. Immune exposure information for the cohort was limited to CMV serostatus. Over 15 rarely observed V segments, including chromosome 9 orphons, were excluded from the earlier analysis of approximately 500 of the donors because counts were too low. Because some donors lacked HLA typing at each locus, the association tests relied only on the typed subset. At a false discovery rate of 0.05, a later analysis linked under 20,000 TCR beta sequences to specific HLA alleles. This cohort had only TCR beta chains sequenced, and the lack of alpha or paired-chain data limited which features could be detected. A further reported finding was that TCR beta sequences accurately predicted the HLA-A and HLA-B alleles for most subjects in the first cohort. According to a later genetic analysis, donors in an Asian-associated ancestry cluster had fewer N-insertions in productive TCRs than the approximately 670-donor mean. A few of the identified cytomegalovirus-associated TCR beta chains were confirmed in vitro to be specific for cytomegalovirus antigens. The study listed 164 TCR beta chains as associated with cytomegalovirus. In an earlier analysis of approximately 590 of the donors, most TCR beta V segments appeared in productive rearrangements about 87% or about 30% of the time, broadly matching IMGT annotations. In both the original and validation cohorts, the classifier was reported to diagnose cytomegalovirus status with high specificity and sensitivity. When HLA alleles, especially DR and DQ, strongly co-occurred, attributing TCR associations to individual alleles was difficult. A later genetic analysis associated a missense DCLRE1C variant with V-gene and J-gene trimming of TCR beta chains, and an independent cohort replicated the association. According to a later analysis, most CMV-associated TCR beta chains appeared to be HLA-restricted, and the HLA associations seemed to be driven largely by CMV exposure.

This TCR came from a woman in her forties or fifties in good health and CMV-seronegative. Sequencing was done on a sample of PBMCs.

The nucleotides are TGTGCCAGTAGTATAGCAAAGGGACTAGCGGTCCGGAACAATGAGCAGTTCTTC. Its coded protein is CASSIAKGLAVRNNEQFF. Recombination joined TRBV19 with TRBJ2-1; 11 of the junction bases match TRBD2. V is pruned by 1 base and J by 5 bases, leaving 10 bases of the junction without a gene match. Sequences LNHDA (CDR1) and SQIVND (CDR2) are obtained from the germline V gene (reference sequence). Taken from cysteine to phenylalanine, the CDR3 has 18 residues. Only CDR3 DNA remains: 54 bases, in frame from the first base.